A selection of T cell receptor beta chains follows, all from one sample in a study of control samples from healthy donors and cancer patients. The repertoire was sequenced with immunoSEQ multiplex PCR; TCRdb's copy has only in-frame clones and lacks some. The table lists tens of thousands of clones, about 90% of them singletons, with nearly 6% in the top ten. Material for sequencing was PBMCs. Receptors were obtained from a man aged 60 to 75 with colorectal cancer. Each CDR3 is given with its conserved first and last residue.

TRBV5-4 | CASSLQGVYTGELFF
TRBV5-1 | CASSTGRGNLDQYF
TRBV24-1 | CATSDSSGQPQHF
TRBV24-1 | CATSGPRGDTQYF
TRBV28 | CASSPTGTEAFF
TRBV30 | CAWSAPWQGSGGANVLTF
TRBV11-3 | CASSLGLGGADTQYF
TRBV3-1/TRBV3-2 | CASSPRTDTQYF
TRBV28 | CASTSAYLGEKLFF
TRBV6-5 | CASSYSVLTPGGYTF
TRBV9 | CASSVGGGFGYEQYF
TRBV7-3 | CASSPKGGSGANVLTF
TRBV6-5 | CASSYQGTVNYGYTF
TRBV4-1 | CASSQDATRSNSPLHF
TRBV5-1 | CASSLQLNSYNSPLHF
TRBV20-1 | CSASGLGETQYF
TRBV19 | CASSTLPGTGSRSYEQYF
TRBV7-9 | CASSFMEGDTQYF
TRBV20-1 | CSANRYTEAFF
TRBV6-5 | CASSPGTGIYTEAFF
TRBV5-1 | CASSSVTVGTGELFF
TRBV6-2/TRBV6-3 | CASSYGQGYGYGYTF
TRBV12-2 | CASRLSWFLEGKEWEQYF
TRBV4-1 | CASSQGQLIQETQYF
TRBV4-1 | CASSQDSQGVNGYTF
TRBV7-6 | CASSLSRDSNQPQHF
TRBV16 | CASSQGTGKVGYTF
TRBV18 | CASSPRTGLIYEQYF